The 15 T cell receptor beta chains reported below all come from one sample, sequenced in a study of T cell responses to AZD1222 COVID-19 vaccine. Profiled with immunoSEQ multiplex PCR; TCRdb holds only in-frame clones, not every one. The sample consists of roughly 120,000 clones, 70% to 90% of them appearing once. The sample consisted of peripheral blood, taken on day 0 of MenACWY control vaccination. The receptor source for this set is an adult in good health.

CDR3 protein: CASSQQGVELFF. The CDR3 nucleotides read TGTGCCAGCAGCCAACAGGGAGTGGAGCTGTTTTTT. The rearrangement links TRBV7-9 to TRBJ2-2; D possibly corresponds to TRBD1 (6 bases). The CDR3 sequence is 12 residues long. Trimming left V 5 bases short and J 10 bases short, with 11 bases between. Germline lookup yields CDR1 SEHNR and CDR2 FQNEAQ (reference sequence).

J is TRBJ2-1 and V is TRBV10-3, with TRBD1 matching 8 bases. The CDR3 has 16 amino acids. The ends lost 6 bases at V and 3 bases at J; junction bases unmatched: 10. Germline CDR1 and CDR2: ENHRY and SYGVKD. The CDR3 DNA reads as TGTGCCATCAGGGGAGGACAGGGAACGGTCTACAATGAGCAGTTCTTC. Translating it yields CAIRGGQGTVYNEQFF.

This clone was counted a single time. The V and J genes are TRBV11-2 and TRBJ2-3; D may be TRBD2 (6 bases). The length of the CDR3 is 15 residues. V was trimmed by 3 bases and J by 2 bases, leaving 12 bases between them. The V gene's germline CDR1 is SGHAT and CDR2 FQNNGV. CDR3 nucleotide sequence: TGTGCCAGCAGCTTCTGGCGGGAACACACAGATACGCAGTATTTT. This translates into CASSFWREHTDTQYF. Full variable domain (rest looked up from reference TRBV11-2 and TRBJ2-3): EAGVAQSPRYKIIEKRQSVAFWCNPISGHATLYWYQQILGQGPKLLIQFQNNGVVDDSQLPKDRFSAERLKGVDSTLKIQPAKLEDSAVYLCASSFWREHTDTQYFGPGTRLTVL.

This clone has a single count. This rearrangement joins TRBV5-4 to TRBJ1-1; D might be TRBD1 (5 bases). V shed 4 bases and J shed 1 base, with 14 bases lying between them. The length of the CDR3 is 15 residues. The V gene's germline CDR1 is SGHNT and CDR2 YYREEE (reference sequence). The CDR3 spells CASSLNQGWNTEAFF. The DNA for the CDR3 is TGTGCCAGCAGCCTGAATCAGGGTTGGAACACTGAAGCTTTCTTT.

V is TRBV19 and J is TRBJ1-4; D is undetermined. Germline loops: CDR1 LNHDA, CDR2 SQIVND (reference sequence). The CDR3 totals 16 residues. Trimming took off 3 bases at V and 4 bases at J, with 15 bases between the two ends. The CDR3 DNA reads as TGTGCCAGTAGTATGGGCGTGTCTTGGGGTAATGAAAAACTGTTTTTT. It encodes CASSMGVSWGNEKLFF.

J is TRBJ1-2 and V is TRBV2; tentatively, D is TRBD1 (5 bases). CDR1 is SNHLY, CDR2 FYNNEI, per germline. This CDR3 has 13 amino acids. The CDR3 is CGSVREWNYGYTF. In DNA, the CDR3 is TGTGGCTCCGTCAGGGAATGGAACTATGGCTACACCTTC.

This chain joins TRBV7-2 and TRBJ1-6; TRBD1 is a possible D gene (6 bases). Trimming took 0 bases from V and 7 from J, leaving 13 bases between them. The length of the CDR3 is 16 residues. The germline gives CDR1 SGHTA, CDR2 FQGNSA. DNA of the CDR3: TGTGCCAGCAGCTTAGCCCCAGGGGCGATAAATTCACCCCTCCACTTT. It specifies CASSLAPGAINSPLHF. Based on the CDR3 plus reference TRBV7-2 and TRBJ1-6, the full variable domain is GAGVSQSPSNKVTEKGKDVELRCDPISGHTALYWYRQSLGQGLEFLIYFQGNSAPDKSGLPSDRFSAERTGGSVSTLTIQRTQQEDSAVYLCASSLAPGAINSPLHFGNGTRLTVT.

The V and J genes are TRBV15 and TRBJ1-3; no clear D gene. Per the germline V gene, CDR1 is LNHNV and CDR2 is YYDKDF (reference sequence). V was shortened by 8 bases and J by 4 bases, with 15 bases between the two germline ends. This CDR3 contains 14 residues. Here the CDR3 DNA reads TGTGCCACCCGTTTAGACAAAGCGGGAAACACCATATATTTT. This gives the protein CATRLDKAGNTIYF.

Relative to its sample, this clone is medium-sized. The sample contains more than one DNA sequence encoding this CDR3. The chain uses TRBV19 and TRBJ2-7; 7 positions agree with TRBD1. CDR1 and CDR2 from the germline V gene are LNHDA and SQIVND (reference sequence). CDR3 length: 13 residues. V was clipped by 9 bases and J by 3 bases; unmatched bases: 8. For the CDR3, the DNA is TGTGCCAGCAGCCCGGCAGGGGGCTACGAGCAGTACTTC. As protein: CASSPAGGYEQYF.

V gene TRBV30 combines with J gene TRBJ2-7; weak D call: TRBD2 (6 bases). The CDR3 is 15 residues long. Looked up from germline, CDR1 is GTSNPN and CDR2 is SVGIG (reference sequence). V lost 3 bases to trimming and J lost 7 bases, with 22 bases between them. Written as DNA, the CDR3 is TGTGCCTGGAGCGCTGGGACTGACGGGGTGGTGGAGCAGTACTTC. Residues: CAWSAGTDGVVEQYF.

The V gene is TRBV7-8, the J gene TRBJ1-2; 8 positions match TRBD1. The CDR3 covers 16 residues. V lost 5 bases to trimming and J lost 5 bases; unmatched junction nucleotides: 13. Looked up from germline, CDR1 is SGHVS and CDR2 is FQNEAQ. The CDR3 here is CASSEAHGQGGYGYTF. In nucleotides, the CDR3 is TGTGCCAGCAGCGAAGCCCACGGACAGGGCGGATATGGCTACACCTTC. The full variable domain, completed using reference TRBV7-8 and TRBJ1-2, is GAGVSQSPRYKVAKRGQDVALRCDPISGHVSLFWYQQALGQGPEFLTYFQNEAQLDKSGLPSDRFFAERPEGSVSTLKIQRTQQEDSAVYLCASSEAHGQGGYGYTFGSGTRLTVV.

This clone was seen once. V and J are TRBV11-2 and TRBJ2-1; D is perhaps TRBD2 (6 bases). The ends were cut back, 11 bases at V and 6 bases at J, with 26 bases in the middle. Germline CDR1 is SGHAT and CDR2 is FQNNGV. The CDR3 loop spans 16 amino acids. DNA of the CDR3: TGTGCCTCGACGGGATCGGCGGGGTGGGGAGGCAATGAGCAGTTCTTC. This codes for CASTGSAGWGGNEQFF.

This rearrangement joins TRBV5-1 to TRBJ2-3; D is perhaps TRBD1 (5 bases). Germline values: CDR1 SGHRS, CDR2 YFSETQ. This CDR3 has 14 amino acids. Deletions cut 0 bases from V and 2 bases from J, with 7 bases between. The CDR3 bases are TGCGCCAGCAGCTTGGACAGGAACACAGATACGCAGTATTTT. It encodes CASSLDRNTDTQYF.

This clone has a single count. The chain recombines TRBV6-5 with TRBJ1-2; D is perhaps TRBD1 (5 bases). Germline V gene data show CDR1 as MNHEY and CDR2 as SVGAGI. The CDR3 is 15 residues long. The V gene lost 5 bases and the J gene lost 4 bases, with 17 bases spanning the gap. CDR3 in DNA: TGTGCCAGCAGTCCACTCCTCCAGGGTGGCTATGGCTACACCTTC. It encodes CASSPLLQGGYGYTF.

This chain joins TRBV6-4 and TRBJ2-1; D uncertain. Per the germline V gene, CDR1 is MRHNA and CDR2 is SNTAGT. The ends were cut back, 0 bases at V and 5 bases at J, with 5 bases in the middle. This CDR3 region has 13 residues. In DNA, the CDR3 is TGTGCCAGCAGTGACTCCGTCCACAATGAGCAGTTCTTC. This sequence encodes CASSDSVHNEQFF.